Listed below are T cell receptor beta chains from one sample, sequenced in a study of T-cell reconstitution after alpha-beta-depleted transplantation in children. One entry per CDR3 protein, called by TCRdb with MiXCR from the PCR reads. Of some 520,000 distinct CDR3 sequences in the sample, roughly 33% were seen once. Material: PBMCs from the stem cell graft donor, obtained from the stem cell graft. Receptors were obtained from a human donor who donated a stem cell graft to a child with aplastic anemia. Both conserved end residues are part of each CDR3. Each record gives: clone size, D gene, V gene, J gene, CDR3 DNA, CDR3 protein. The D gene is left open where the match is weak. For some rows the clone size is stated as once, few or many, or as a class when expanded; others skip it.

clone size: -
D gene: -
V gene: TRBV4-3
J gene: TRBJ1-4
CDR3 DNA: TGCGCCAGCAGCCCCGAGCCCCTGAGTGAAAAACTGTTTTTT
CDR3 protein: CASSPEPLSEKLFF

clone size: -
D gene: TRBD1
V gene: TRBV7-8
J gene: TRBJ1-4
CDR3 DNA: TGTGCCAGCAGCTTAGACAGGGGTTGGAATGAAAAACTGTTTTTT
CDR3 protein: CASSLDRGWNEKLFF

clone size: -
D gene: TRBD2
V gene: TRBV11-1
J gene: TRBJ2-3
CDR3 DNA: TGTGCCAGCAGCTTAGCAGGACTAGCGGGAGAGGGCACAGATACGCAGTATTTT
CDR3 protein: CASSLAGLAGEGTDTQYF

clone size: -
D gene: -
V gene: TRBV2
J gene: TRBJ1-4
CDR3 DNA: TGTGCCAGCAGCTACGAACGGGAGGAAAAACTGTTTTTT
CDR3 protein: CASSYEREEKLFF

clone size: -
D gene: -
V gene: TRBV22-1
J gene: TRBJ1-1
CDR3 DNA: TGTACCATCAGTTTAAACAGGGACACTGAAGCTTTCTTT
CDR3 protein: CTISLNRDTEAFF

clone size: -
D gene: -
V gene: TRBV24-1
J gene: TRBJ2-1
CDR3 DNA: TGTGCCACCAGTGACGCTGTCAACTTCAATGAGCAGTTCTTC
CDR3 protein: CATSDAVNFNEQFF

clone size: -
D gene: -
V gene: TRBV30
J gene: TRBJ2-1
CDR3 DNA: TGTGCCTGGAGTTATGAGCGCGAGCAGTTCTTC
CDR3 protein: CAWSYEREQFF

clone size: -
D gene: -
V gene: TRBV13
J gene: TRBJ2-2
CDR3 DNA: TGTGCCAGCAGCTTAACCGGGCGGGGGCTATCAAACACCGGGGAGCTGTTTTTT
CDR3 protein: CASSLTGRGLSNTGELFF

clone size: few
D gene: -
V gene: TRBV7-2
J gene: TRBJ1-2
CDR3 DNA: TGTGCCAGCAGCCCGGCCCTAAGGGAACGGGGCTACACCTTC
CDR3 protein: CASSPALRERGYTF

clone size: -
D gene: -
V gene: TRBV20-1
J gene: TRBJ1-1
CDR3 DNA: TGCAGTGCTAGTGCGGGGGGGCACACTGAAGCTTTCTTT
CDR3 protein: CSASAGGHTEAFF

clone size: -
D gene: TRBD2
V gene: TRBV12-3/TRBV12-4
J gene: TRBJ2-7
CDR3 DNA: TGTGCCAGCAGCAGACCGATAGCGGGAAGGAACCACGAGCAGTACTTC
CDR3 protein: CASSRPIAGRNHEQYF

clone size: -
D gene: -
V gene: TRBV24-1
J gene: TRBJ2-1
CDR3 DNA: TGTGCCACCAGTGAAAGGCAAGGCGAGCAGTTCTTC
CDR3 protein: CATSERQGEQFF

clone size: -
D gene: TRBD2
V gene: TRBV20-1
J gene: TRBJ2-1
CDR3 DNA: TGCAGTGCTAGTAATTTAGCGGGAGTAGCCTACAATGAGCAGTTCTTC
CDR3 protein: CSASNLAGVAYNEQFF

clone size: few
D gene: -
V gene: TRBV7-4
J gene: TRBJ1-5
CDR3 DNA: TGTGCCAGCAGCTTAGTAGGTTACTCGCCCCAGCATTTT
CDR3 protein: CASSLVGYSPQHF

clone size: -
D gene: -
V gene: TRBV12-3/TRBV12-4
J gene: TRBJ1-2
CDR3 DNA: TGTGCCAGCAGTTTAATCAGGGAAAATGGCTACACCTTC
CDR3 protein: CASSLIRENGYTF

clone size: few
D gene: TRBD2
V gene: TRBV12-3/TRBV12-4
J gene: TRBJ2-1
CDR3 DNA: TGTGCCAGCAGTTTCGGAAATAGCGGGAGCTACAATGAGCAGTTCTTC
CDR3 protein: CASSFGNSGSYNEQFF

clone size: -
D gene: TRBD2
V gene: TRBV14
J gene: TRBJ2-1
CDR3 DNA: TGTGCCAGCAGACCTTTAGCGGGAGGGCCGTTAAATGAGCAGTTCTTC
CDR3 protein: CASRPLAGGPLNEQFF

clone size: few
D gene: -
V gene: TRBV27
J gene: TRBJ2-1
CDR3 DNA: TGTGCCAGCAGTAAGGGCAGGTACAATGAGCAGTTCTTC
CDR3 protein: CASSKGRYNEQFF

clone size: few
D gene: -
V gene: TRBV6-2/TRBV6-3
J gene: TRBJ1-1
CDR3 DNA: TGTGCCAGCAGTTTTCAAGGACGAAAAGCTTTCTTT
CDR3 protein: CASSFQGRKAFF